This T cell receptor (beta chain) was sequenced during a study of T cell responses to AZD1222 COVID-19 vaccine. CDR1 and CDR2 from the germline V gene are SGHNT and YYREEE (reference sequence). This CDR3 region has 16 residues. V lost 0 bases and J lost 7; bases outside the gene matches: 12. Profiled with immunoSEQ multiplex PCR; TCRdb holds only in-frame clones, not every one. This table has 75,000 to 100,000 clones, more than 90% appearing once. The origin of this receptor is an adult in good health. The sequenced sample was peripheral blood, obtained on day 0 of AZD1222 vaccination. The rearrangement links TRBV5-4 to TRBJ1-2; 7 bases line up with TRBD1. CDR3 nucleotide sequence: TGTGCCAGCAGCTTGGATGGACAGGCGCGATCGTTTGGCTACACCTTC. Its protein is CASSLDGQARSFGYTF.